This TCR beta chain originates from a study of a mutant IDH1 vaccine in newly diagnosed glioma (dated by TCRdb to 2020 to 2023). About the study as a whole: Across visits V03 through V10, patients got a total of eight vaccinations, given in weeks 1, 3, 5, 7, 11, 15, 19 and 23. Prior to enrollment, patients had been given standard therapy consisting of radiotherapy alone, temozolomide alone, or radiochemotherapy with temozolomide, with the combination given to most patients. Longitudinal TCRB deep sequencing was performed for approximately 24 treated patients wherever samples were available for exploratory analyses. Vaccination started 4-6 weeks after radiotherapy alone, or was given together with temozolomide cycles in the groups whose treatment included chemotherapy. Of the approximately 35 treated patients, roughly 60% were male and 37.5% were female, and the mean age was approximately 40 years. Peripheral blood was drawn at six visits: V03 (baseline), V05, V07, V10, V12 and V13.

From the cysteine through the phenylalanine, the CDR3 covers 15 amino acids. The kept DNA is CDR3 alone, 45 bases in frame from the first base. Per the germline V gene (reference sequence), MNHEY is the CDR1 and SMNVEV is the CDR2. The V and J ends are trimmed by 4 bases and 2 bases, leaving 14 bases between them. Library generation was performed with the immunoSEQ multiplex PCR assay. The hsTCRB Kit was used according to the manufacturer's protocol to amplify rearranged TCR beta chain sequences. An Illumina MiSeq was used to sequence the TCRB libraries. Concerning the study's data processing: The proprietary platform of the kit vendor was used for demultiplexing, trimming and gene mapping. Not all clones reach the TCRdb copy of this immuneACCESS table, which keeps in-frame sequences only. Checked studies attribute under half of the gap to unresolved V genes and leave the rest unexplained. Clonal size and the V and J genes are those of that table, whereas D and trimming came from the DNA. A total of 30,000 to 40,000 clones appear in this sample, about 79% of them only once. Clones ranked in the top ten supply 24% of the sample.

This specimen's time point label, interpreted: week 5, during vaccination. Each vaccine dose was 300 ug of a 20-mer mutant IDH1 peptide in Montanide, given subcutaneously with topical imiquimod. Newly diagnosed WHO grade 3 or 4 IDH1-mutant astrocytomas showing loss of nuclear ATRX were present in the donors. The samples were drawn from NOA16, a multicentre, single-arm, open-label phase I trial in Germany that tested a mutant IDH1 peptide vaccine in humans for the first time. Genomic DNA for TCRB sequencing was isolated from EDTA blood with the DNeasy Blood and Tissue Kit. In the case of this clone: Its antigen remains undetermined. No per-base quality is available; no much larger clone lies one base away.

Results and caveats for the whole study, not just this receptor: Selection of PBMC samples for TCRB deep sequencing was based on availability. Vaccine-induced immune responses across multiple MHC alleles were detected in 85% to 95% of patients. Pseudoprogression seemed to be unrelated to changes in the top peripheral T cell clonotypes found by TCRB sequencing. It was noted by the authors that analyses of patient blood samples could not be reproduced owing to sample limitations.

The sequence came from a man aged 25-45 years with glioma. In this chain, TRBV27 is recombined with TRBJ2-5; 6 matching bases give a weak D call of TRBD1. Material: PBMCs, obtained from a glioma patient whose treatment included an IDH1 peptide vaccine. The nucleotides read TGTGCCAGCAGTTCTGCCAGACAGGAGCAAGAGACCCAGTACTTC. Translation gives CASSSARQEQETQYF.